This TCR beta chain originates from a study of lymphopenia after photon versus proton radiotherapy. Profiling relied on immunoSEQ multiplex PCR, and the TCRdb table lists in-frame clones only, not all of them. Of about 65,000 clones listed, 85% to 90% are singletons. This clone was recorded only once. The CDR3 covers 14 residues. The V and J ends lost 5 bases and 3 bases, in that order; junction bases with no gene match: 6. CDR1 and CDR2 from the germline V gene are SGHRS and YFSETQ. The chain couples TRBV5-1 to TRBJ2-3; TRBD1 matches 7 bases. The clonotype was recovered from a man older than 75 with esophageal cancer. Specimen: peripheral blood, collected from a patient treated with proton-based radiotherapy. The CDR3 here is CASRTGELTDTQYF. DNA for the CDR3: TGCGCCAGCAGAACAGGGGAGCTAACAGATACGCAGTATTTT.